This T cell receptor (beta chain) was found in a study of cytomegalovirus exposure and HLA in healthy donors (dated by TCRdb to 2016 to 2017). For the wider study: An earlier analysis of roughly 500 of the donors reported approximately 290 Gb of sequence data and more than 90 million unique TCR beta sequences from about 200 million T cells. An early release that covered 640 HLA-typed donors contained approximately 300 gigabases of sequencing data and tens of millions of unique TCR sequences. Of the approximately 400 genotyped donors, roughly 80% fell in the genetic ancestry cluster associated with self-reported Caucasian donors. The study was designed to test whether signatures of past pathogen exposure could be identified by cataloging public T cell receptors. The T cell repertoires of 670 or so subjects were profiled by immunosequencing and related to cytomegalovirus serostatus. Besides the first cohort of roughly 660 subjects, a separate validation cohort made up of some 110 different subjects was used. The study combined high-throughput TCR immunosequencing, statistical association of individual TCRs with disease status, and machine learning to predict cytomegalovirus infection status. In a later analysis, previously published TCR beta repertoires from 670 or so donors were re-analyzed and high-resolution HLA genotyping was added so that TCR occurrence patterns could be studied. The later analysis used no new phenotypic data to find candidate immune exposures, relying instead on TCR beta sequences and their occurrence across donors. An earlier analysis of some 500 of the donors used high-throughput TCR beta sequencing to judge whether each TCR beta V gene segment behaved as functional or pseudogenic. Donor age, sex, ethnicity and CMV serostatus were compiled alongside the repertoire data. In a later genetic analysis, genome-wide SNP genotypes for 398 of the 666 donors were used, and that subset was treated as a discovery cohort. All discovery cohort repertoires had been generated using a single sequencing platform. HLA typing covered class I and class II loci at four-digit resolution. Typing coverage varied by locus: about 629-640 donors for A, B, C, DRB1 and DQB1; approximately 560 for DQA1; some 610 for DPA1; around 490 for DPB1. A handful of DR-DQ haplotypes were handled as single units for association and clustering because linkage in the cohort was strong. Across approximately 400 genotyped donors of the cohort, an average of about 240,000 unique TCR beta nucleotide sequences per donor were sequenced, and roughly 17% of those sequences were non-productive.

The receptor library was made with the immunoSEQ multiplex PCR assay. A mixture of 60 forward primers for TCR Vbeta segments and 13 reverse primers for TCR Jbeta segments was used in the multiplex PCR. Amplification of the CDR3 region of rearranged TCR beta genes was performed with a multiplex PCR assay on genomic DNA. The amplified TCR beta libraries were sequenced on the Illumina HiSeq System as 87-base-pair reads. Turning to the authors' computational methods: Across the 700 or so repertoires, a later analysis counted roughly 77 million unique TCR beta chains, 8.5 million to 12 million of which were shared by at least two donors. To remove PCR and sequencing errors, raw reads were error-corrected and collapsed into unique sequences using a nearest-neighbor algorithm that merged closely related sequences. To assign V, D and J gene segments, CDR3 sequences were aligned to IMGT reference sequences. Each retained sequence needed at least a six-nucleotide match to both a V gene segment and a J gene segment. A rearrangement was called productive if the CDR3 had no stop codons and remained in frame with V and J, and every other rearrangement was called non-productive. Following IMGT convention, CDR3 was defined as the stretch from the second conserved V-encoded cysteine to the conserved J-encoded phenylalanine. Sequences without an unambiguous match to a single V gene segment were excluded from the earlier analysis of 450 to 650 of the donors. An earlier analysis of roughly 590 of the donors called V segments functional above 56.7% productive rearrangements and segregating when the between-donor standard deviation exceeded 5%. A statistical classification framework was built for diagnosing cytomegalovirus status from the catalog of TCR beta chain sequences. V and J gene assignment, in a later analysis, came from comparing TCR nucleotide sequences with IMGT/GENE-DB human TR gene sequences. A later analysis assigned CDR3 sequences and most-parsimonious VDJ recombination scenarios with the TCRdist pipeline. In a later analysis, every TCR beta chain was defined by the combination of its CDR3 amino acid sequence and its V-gene family, and reads without a unique V-gene family were dropped. In a later analysis, fewer than 650 highly shared, low-generation-probability nucleotide sequences were removed to address suspected cross-contamination and a sequencing artifact. A later analysis calculated a clonal expansion index for each public chain from normalized within-repertoire ranks of inferred template counts. A later analysis computed generation probabilities with a VDJ recombination model fitted to out-of-frame rearrangements, and checked the results against IGoR. In a later analysis, hypergeometric tests were used to score TCR-TCR, TCR-HLA and TCR-CMV co-occurrence, with a repertoire-size bias correction applied to TCR pairs. False discovery rates were estimated in a later analysis by permuting HLA or CMV assignments 20 times. In a later analysis, co-occurring TCRs were grouped using DBSCAN, with TCRdist sequence similarity added in when clustering inside HLA-allele-positive subsets. Repertoires with fewer than 30,000 or more than 120,000 public chains, plus five repertoires with anomalous nucleotide sharing, were excluded from co-occurrence clustering. TCRdb limited this immuneACCESS table to in-frame rearrangements with V and J called. A share of clones is missing; checked studies link under half to unresolved V genes, and the rest is unexplained. V and J calls and clone size follow that table, whereas D and trimming were derived from the DNA. The sample table records 150,000 or so clones; nearly 70% of these occur just once. The ten most abundant clones make up around 9.3% of the sample.

The paper's findings and limits, for the study overall: Because counts were too low, about 17 rarely observed V segments, including chromosome 9 orphons, were excluded from the earlier analysis of 587 of the donors. The sequencing pipeline was judged likely to have produced a cluster of highly shared sequence variants as a technical artifact. When HLA alleles, especially DR and DQ, strongly co-occurred, attributing TCR associations to individual alleles was difficult. CMV serostatus was the only immune exposure information available for the cohort. The study gave a list of over 150 TCR beta chains associated with cytomegalovirus. A later analysis reported that several top co-occurrence clusters appeared linked to parvovirus B19, influenza, CMV and Epstein-Barr virus. A later genetic analysis reported fewer N-insertions in productive TCRs among donors in an Asian-associated ancestry cluster than the roughly 700-donor mean. A later analysis associated about 17,000 TCR beta sequences with specific HLA alleles at a false discovery rate of 0.05. According to the authors, the approach could potentially be generalized to other disease states and immunological phenotypes. The classifier was reported to diagnose cytomegalovirus status with high specificity and sensitivity in both the original and validation cohorts. Three of the identified cytomegalovirus-associated TCR beta chains were confirmed in vitro to be specific for cytomegalovirus antigens. In an earlier analysis of roughly 500 of the donors, most TCR beta V segments appeared in productive rearrangements about 87% or about 30% of the time, broadly matching IMGT annotations. Linkage disequilibrium might explain the correlated functional status among segregating V segments, but an unknown experimental factor could not be ruled out. In a later genetic analysis, a missense DCLRE1C variant was associated with V-gene and J-gene trimming of TCR beta chains, and the association was replicated in an independent cohort. According to a later analysis, most CMV-associated TCR beta chains appeared to be HLA-restricted, and the HLA associations seemed to be driven largely by CMV exposure. In a later analysis, HLA-associated TCR beta chains were found to be more clonally expanded and to have lower generation probabilities than equally common non-associated chains. Because HLA typing was unavailable for some donors at each locus, only the typed subset was used in association tests. A further reported finding was that TCR beta sequences accurately predicted the HLA-A and HLA-B alleles for most subjects in the first cohort. In a later analysis, the rate of TCR association differed among HLA loci, with DRB1 alleles having the most associated TCRs and HLA-C alleles having the fewest. This cohort had only TCR beta chains sequenced, and the lack of alpha or paired-chain data limited which features could be detected. Most TCR sequences were seen in very few donors, while some public TCRs were found in many individuals. Roughly uniform sequencing depth across donors was assumed in presence/absence analyses, although this assumption may not hold. Because the 87-base-pair reads could not distinguish some IMGT-functional V segments, including TRBV6-2 and TRBV6-3, those segments were excluded.

About this clone: Its antigen remains undetermined. Nothing much larger sits one base from this clone, and base qualities are not available.

From its cysteine to its phenylalanine, the CDR3 spans 15 amino acids. Just the 45-base CDR3 DNA is kept, in frame starting at base 1. The cohort consisted of approximately 670 healthy bone marrow donors. Cohort members were all nominally healthy when sampled, although unrecorded immune exposures were likely present. The donor tested CMV seropositive and was one of the 289 seropositive cohort members. Every donor gave a peripheral blood sample, and the peripheral blood mononuclear cells from that sample were used for TCR beta sequencing. The Qiagen DNeasy Blood Extraction Kit was used to extract genomic DNA from the blood cell samples.

The rearranged segments are TRBV21-1 and TRBJ2-7; TRBD2 reflects the table's D call only, with no check against the DNA. TRBV21-1 represents a pseudogene. The sample was PBMCs. This sequence was found in a man in his thirties or forties in good health and CMV-seropositive. The DNA is TGTGCCAGCAGCAGAATGCGGGGGTCTTTAACCGAGCAGTACTTC. Translated, it reads CASSRMRGSLTEQYF.